One and the same sample provided the 19 T cell receptor beta chains below, sequenced in a study of blood T cell repertoires in COVID-19 (dated by TCRdb to 2020 to 2021). The library was obtained by the immunoSEQ multiplex PCR assay. The source is immuneACCESS, and TCRdb retained only in-frame sequences with V and J called. Part of the clones is not carried over; for the studies checked, unresolved V genes explain less than half of this, and the remainder is unexplained. The sample table shows nearly 110,000 clones, and almost 85% are seen once. Around 4.2% of the sample lies in the top ten. Sequenced material: peripheral blood. The receptor set was obtained from a human donor in a cohort sampled during active COVID-19.

The genes are TRBV30 and TRBJ1-1; D is uncertain. Trimming pared 8 bases from V and 6 bases from J, leaving 13 bases between. Germline-derived CDR1 and CDR2 are GTSNPN and SVGIG (reference sequence). CDR3 length: 11 residues. The CDR3 DNA is TGTGCCACCGTCGCAGGCCCTGAAGCTTTCTTT. Its protein product is CATVAGPEAFF. Based on the CDR3 plus reference TRBV30 and TRBJ1-1, the full variable domain is SQTIHQWPATLVQPVGSPLSLECTVEGTSNPNLYWYRQAAGRGLQLLFYSVGIGQISSEVPQNLSASRPQDRQFILSSKKLLLSDSGFYLCATVAGPEAFFGQGTRLTVV.

V is TRBV9 and J is TRBJ2-4; 14 nucleotides align to TRBD2. The germline V gene has CDR1 SGDLS and CDR2 YYNGEE. Trimming removed 3 bases from V and 6 bases from J; junction bases left unmatched: 5. This CDR3 contains 16 residues. Here the CDR3 reads CASSAGTSGGGNIQYF. Here the CDR3 DNA reads TGTGCCAGCAGCGCGGGGACTAGCGGGGGTGGAAACATTCAGTACTTC.

This chain links TRBV6-5 with TRBJ2-4; no firm D call. CDR1 is MNHEY, CDR2 SVGAGI, per germline. The V gene lost 4 bases and the J gene lost 0 bases, with 4 bases spanning the gap. The CDR3 length is 13 residues. The chain's CDR3 is CASSSVAKNIQYF. The CDR3 nucleotides read TGTGCCAGCAGTTCTGTAGCCAAAAACATTCAGTACTTC.

The chain joins TRBV19 to TRBJ1-5; perhaps TRBD1 as D (6 bases). Germline V gives CDR1 LNHDA, CDR2 SQIVND (reference sequence). This CDR3 comprises 18 residues. Trimming took 5 bases from V and 3 from J, leaving 23 bases between them. The CDR3 reads CASSPKTLGDRNNQPQHF. For the CDR3, the DNA is TGTGCCAGTAGTCCTAAGACGTTAGGTGACAGGAACAATCAGCCCCAGCATTTT.

This chain uses TRBV7-2 with TRBJ1-1; 8 bases agree with TRBD1. CDR1 SGHTA and CDR2 FQGNSA come from the germline V gene. V trimming: 6 bases; J trimming: 5 bases; junction bases outside the gene matches: 11. There are 15 residues in the CDR3. For the CDR3, the DNA is TGTGCCAGCAGTTATCAGGGGGCCCCGGGTACTGAAGCTTTCTTT. Translating it yields CASSYQGAPGTEAFF.

The chain has TRBV6-2 or TRBV6-3 and TRBJ2-7, with 9 nucleotides matching TRBD1. The germline V gene has CDR1 MNHEY and CDR2 SVGEGT. CDR3 size: 14 residues. J gave up 1 base and V 4 bases, and 2 bases lay outside the gene matches. CDR3 nucleotide sequence: TGTGCCAGCAGTTTGGGGACAGGGTCCTACGAGCAGTACTTC. Protein product: CASSLGTGSYEQYF.

V and J are TRBV28 and TRBJ2-2; 7 nucleotides agree with TRBD1. Germline lookup yields CDR1 MDHEN and CDR2 SYDVKM. The CDR3 has 13 amino acids. V lost 7 bases to trimming and J lost 4 bases; unmatched junction nucleotides: 3. CDR3 residues: CASTDRVTGELFF. In DNA form, the CDR3 reads TGTGCCAGCACAGACAGGGTCACCGGGGAGCTGTTTTTT.

This clone showed up just once. The rearrangement joins TRBV4-3 to TRBJ1-2, with D possibly matching TRBD1 (6 bases). The CDR3 runs 16 residues. V was pared by 0 bases and J by 1 base, with 12 bases between. In germline, CDR1 is LGHNA, CDR2 YSLEER. CDR3 amino acids: CASSQDAQGRNYGYTF. The DNA of the CDR3 is TGCGCCAGCAGCCAAGATGCCCAGGGGCGTAACTATGGCTACACCTTC.

CDR3 amino acids: CASRPGRGNGYTF. The CDR3, as DNA: TGTGCCAGCAGACCGGGACGGGGGAATGGCTACACCTTC. V and J are TRBV12-3 or TRBV12-4 and TRBJ1-2, with a weak D call TRBD1 (5 bases). The CDR3 consists of 13 residues. V was trimmed by 6 bases and J by 6 bases, leaving 14 bases between them.

V and J are TRBV7-2 and TRBJ2-5, with TRBD2 matching 7 bases. This CDR3 region has 15 residues. The germline CDR1 and CDR2 sequences are SGHTA and FQGNSA. The V segment lost 8 bases and the J segment 0 bases; nucleotides outside the gene matches: 9. For the CDR3, the DNA is TGTGCCAGCCACCCTAGCGGAACGTACCAAGAGACCCAGTACTTC. Its protein product is CASHPSGTYQETQYF.

The chain uses TRBV6-5 and TRBJ1-2; 9 nucleotides line up with TRBD1. CDR1 MNHEY and CDR2 SVGAGI come from the germline V gene. The CDR3 consists of 14 residues. The V and J ends lost 5 bases and 6 bases, in that order; junction bases with no gene match: 7. This CDR3 reads CASSNIQGADGYTF. The CDR3 DNA reads as TGTGCCAGCAGTAATATACAGGGGGCAGATGGCTACACCTTC.

A remark on this clone: One end of the junction varies from germline; a read error may be responsible. J is TRBJ1-6 and V is TRBV4-3; 9 positions match TRBD1. Germline V gives CDR1 LGHNA, CDR2 YSLEER. The CDR3 is 13 amino acids. CDR3 protein: CASSQEIGTGKFF. CDR3 in DNA: TGCGCCAGCAGCCAAGAAATCGGGACAGGGAAGTTTTTT.

The gene calls are TRBV24-1 and TRBJ2-3, with D tentatively TRBD2 (6 bases). CDR3 length: 15 amino acids. In germline, CDR1 is KGHDR, CDR2 SFDVKD. Trimming removed 1 base at V and 2 bases at J, with 9 bases between. The DNA of the CDR3 is TGTGCCACCAGTGATTTTCGGGAGTCCACAGATACGCAGTATTTT. This codes for CATSDFRESTDTQYF.

V is TRBV7-2 and J is TRBJ2-5, with 10 bases matching TRBD1. Trimming cost V 4 bases and J 4 bases; bases outside gene matches: 18. Germline loops: CDR1 SGHTA, CDR2 FQGNSA. The CDR3 covers 19 residues. CDR3 sequence reads: CASSSIWNPGQGPGETQYF. CDR3 in DNA: TGTGCCAGCAGCTCGATATGGAACCCGGGACAGGGGCCCGGAGAGACCCAGTACTTC.

Here the CDR3 reads CASSERLGQAYEQYV. The CDR3 region has the DNA TGTGCCAGCAGTGAACGGTTGGGGCAGGCCTACGAGCAGTACGTC. This chain joins TRBV6-1 and TRBJ2-7, with a possible D match to TRBD1 (5 bases). Germline lookup yields CDR1 MNHNS and CDR2 SASEGT. The CDR3 is 15 amino acids. V lost 2 bases and J lost 2, with 13 bases in between.

Only a few counts were recorded for this clone. CDR3 DNA sequence: TGTGCCAGCAGTTTCCGTAGGGGGCAGTACTTC. Translated: CASSFRRGQYF. The chain has TRBV28 and TRBJ2-7, with D maybe TRBD1 (5 bases). The CDR3 runs to 11 residues. Between the trimmed V and J ends, which lost 3 bases and 9 bases, there was a span of 9 bases. CDR1 is MDHEN, CDR2 SYDVKM, per germline.

The J gene is TRBJ2-7, the V gene TRBV19; 10 bases map to TRBD2. Germline V gives CDR1 LNHDA, CDR2 SQIVND (reference sequence). There are 15 residues in the CDR3. Trimming cost V 4 bases and J 4 bases; bases outside gene matches: 7. Here the CDR3 reads CASSTLAGGGYEQYF. CDR3 in DNA: TGTGCCAGTAGTACCTTAGCGGGAGGAGGGTACGAGCAGTACTTC.

V is TRBV30 and J is TRBJ2-7; D perhaps matches TRBD1 (5 bases). V gave up 2 bases and J gave up 2 bases, with 10 bases separating them. Looked up from germline, CDR1 is GTSNPN and CDR2 is SVGIG (reference sequence). This CDR3 is 13 amino acids long. This chain's CDR3 is CAWSKGQTYEQYF. The DNA for the CDR3 is TGTGCCTGGAGTAAAGGACAAACCTACGAGCAGTACTTC.

The chain joins TRBV6-2 or TRBV6-3 to TRBJ2-7, with 9 bases identical to TRBD1. V lost 4 bases, J lost 12 bases, and 7 bases stayed unmatched. Germline assignment: CDR1 MNHEY and CDR2 SVGEGT. The CDR3 loop spans 12 amino acids. The CDR3 bases are TGTGCCAGCAGTTCACAGGGGGCGCTTCCGTACGTC. The encoded protein is CASSSQGALPYV.